This T cell receptor (beta chain) derives from a study of cytomegalovirus exposure and HLA in healthy donors. Whole-study context: HLA-typed donors were the source of around 80 million unique TCRs, which an early data release held.

This PCR relied on a set of 60 Vbeta primers and 13 Jbeta primers. TCRdb's table, derived via immunoSEQ multiplex PCR, lists solely in-frame clones and lacks some. The repertoire holds 150,000 to 200,000 clones, with about nine tenths as singletons. At least ten counts were recorded for this clone. CDR3 size: 15 residues. CDR1 ENHRY and CDR2 SYGVKD come from the germline V gene. Trimming took 10 bases from V and 2 from J; bases not matched to a gene: 12. Sequencing was done on a sample of PBMCs. This sequence originates from a boy aged 2 to 9 in good health and CMV-seronegative. This chain connects TRBV10-3 to TRBJ2-7, with 9 nucleotides matching TRBD2. The CDR3 region is CATSALGGRAYEQYF. For the CDR3, the DNA is TGTGCCACCTCCGCGTTGGGCGGGAGGGCCTACGAGCAGTACTTC.